This TCR beta chain stems from a study of shared clonotypes between healthy human individuals. Study details: Used for every donor were three CD4 naive, three CD4 memory, two CD8 naive and one CD8 memory plate.

Germline V gives CDR1 MGHRA, CDR2 YSYEKL. CDR3 length equals 13 residues. V lost 4 bases and J lost 5, with 8 bases in between. The data were produced by immunoSEQ multiplex PCR, yet TCRdb's version contains in-frame clones alone and is incomplete. The data hold nearly 2 million clones, with about 95% observed a single time. Naive CD8 cells, CD45RO-negative and positively selected for CCR7, excluded terminally differentiated effector memory CD45RA+ cells. Study conclusions and caveats: Naive CD4 clonotypes were shared across a handful of donors at roughly 5.3%. It was the non-shared clonotypes that had lower generation probabilities than clonotypes shared by all four donors. Sorted-subset sequencing was shown by rarefaction to be incomplete despite large depth.

A remark on this clone: The antigen remains unidentified.

This receptor was taken from a man aged 18 to 35 in good health. The sample consisted of naive CD8+ T cells sorted from blood. The genes are TRBV4-1 and TRBJ1-4; D call uncertain. The CDR3 sequence: CASSPQINEKLFF. CDR3 nucleotide sequence: TGCGCCAGCAGCCCCCAGATAAATGAAAAACTGTTTTTT.